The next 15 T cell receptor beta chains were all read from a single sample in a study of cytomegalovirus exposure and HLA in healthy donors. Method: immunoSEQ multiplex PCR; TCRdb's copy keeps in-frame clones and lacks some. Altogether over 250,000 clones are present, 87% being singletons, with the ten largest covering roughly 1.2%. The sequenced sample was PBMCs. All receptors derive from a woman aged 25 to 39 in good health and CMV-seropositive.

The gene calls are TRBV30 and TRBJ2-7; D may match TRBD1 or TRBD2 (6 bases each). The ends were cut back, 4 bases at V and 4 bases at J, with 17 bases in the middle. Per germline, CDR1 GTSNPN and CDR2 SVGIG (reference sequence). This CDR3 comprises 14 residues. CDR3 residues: CAWTLGGTSYEQYF. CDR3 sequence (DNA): TGTGCCTGGACTCTTGGAGGGACAAGTTACGAGCAGTACTTC. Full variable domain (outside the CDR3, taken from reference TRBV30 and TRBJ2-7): SQTIHQWPATLVQPVGSPLSLECTVEGTSNPNLYWYRQAAGRGLQLLFYSVGIGQISSEVPQNLSASRPQDRQFILSSKKLLLSDSGFYLCAWTLGGTSYEQYFGPGTRLTVT.

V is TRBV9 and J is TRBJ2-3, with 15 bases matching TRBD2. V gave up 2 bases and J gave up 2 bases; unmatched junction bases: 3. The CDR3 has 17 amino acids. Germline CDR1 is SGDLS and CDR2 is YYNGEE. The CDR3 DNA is TGTGCCAGCAGCGTGGGACTAGCGGGGGGAACCACAGATACGCAGTATTTT. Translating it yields CASSVGLAGGTTDTQYF.

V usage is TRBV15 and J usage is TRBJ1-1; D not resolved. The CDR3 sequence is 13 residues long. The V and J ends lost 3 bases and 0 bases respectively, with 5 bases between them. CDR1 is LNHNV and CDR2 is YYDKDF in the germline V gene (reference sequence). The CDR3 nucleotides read TGTGCCACCAGCAGGGATATGAACACTGAAGCTTTCTTT. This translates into CATSRDMNTEAFF.

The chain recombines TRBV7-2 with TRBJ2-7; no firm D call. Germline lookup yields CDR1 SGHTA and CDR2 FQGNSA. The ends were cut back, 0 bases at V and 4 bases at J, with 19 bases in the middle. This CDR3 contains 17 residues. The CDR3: CASSLAYGTPGSYEQYF. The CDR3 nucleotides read TGTGCCAGCAGCTTAGCGTATGGCACCCCGGGCTCTTACGAGCAGTACTTC.

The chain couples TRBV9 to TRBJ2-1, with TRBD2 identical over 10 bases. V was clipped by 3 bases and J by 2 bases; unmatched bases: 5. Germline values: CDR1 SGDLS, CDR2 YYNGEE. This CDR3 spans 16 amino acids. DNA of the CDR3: TGTGCCAGCAGCGCCTTAGCGGGAGGACCCTACAATGAGCAGTTCTTC. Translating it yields CASSALAGGPYNEQFF.

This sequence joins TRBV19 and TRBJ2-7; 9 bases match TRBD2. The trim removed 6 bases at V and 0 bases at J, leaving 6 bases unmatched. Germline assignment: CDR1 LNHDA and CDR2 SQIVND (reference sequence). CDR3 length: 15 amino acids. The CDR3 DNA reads TGTGCCAGTAGGGAGACTAGCGGAAGCTCCTACGAGCAGTACTTC. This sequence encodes CASRETSGSSYEQYF.

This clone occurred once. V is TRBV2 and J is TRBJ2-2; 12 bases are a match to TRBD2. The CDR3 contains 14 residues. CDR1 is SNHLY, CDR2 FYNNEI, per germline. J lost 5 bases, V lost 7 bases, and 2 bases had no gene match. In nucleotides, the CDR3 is TGTGCCAGCATCGGACTAGCGGGAACCGGGGAGCTGTTTTTT. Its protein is CASIGLAGTGELFF.

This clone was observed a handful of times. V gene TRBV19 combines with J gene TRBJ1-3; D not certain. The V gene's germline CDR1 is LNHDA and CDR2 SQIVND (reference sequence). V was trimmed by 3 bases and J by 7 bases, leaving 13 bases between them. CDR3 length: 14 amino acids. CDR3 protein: CASSMSGLRNTIYF. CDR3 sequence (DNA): TGTGCCAGTAGTATGAGCGGGCTCCGGAACACCATATATTTT.

CDR3 sequence reads: CAWRPNRGRRPQHF. The CDR3 coding sequence is TGTGCCTGGAGGCCTAACAGGGGGCGACGGCCCCAGCATTTT. V usage is TRBV30 and J usage is TRBJ1-5, with 9 bases matching TRBD1. V shed 3 bases, J shed 9 bases, and the junction held 9 bases outside the gene matches. CDR1 and CDR2 from the germline V gene are GTSNPN and SVGIG (reference sequence). The CDR3 spans 14 residues.

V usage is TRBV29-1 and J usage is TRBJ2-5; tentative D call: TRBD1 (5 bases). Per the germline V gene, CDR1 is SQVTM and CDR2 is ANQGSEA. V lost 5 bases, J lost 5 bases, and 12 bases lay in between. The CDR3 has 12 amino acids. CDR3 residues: CSVPSAGETQYF. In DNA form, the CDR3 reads TGCAGCGTTCCATCGGCAGGGGAGACCCAGTACTTC.

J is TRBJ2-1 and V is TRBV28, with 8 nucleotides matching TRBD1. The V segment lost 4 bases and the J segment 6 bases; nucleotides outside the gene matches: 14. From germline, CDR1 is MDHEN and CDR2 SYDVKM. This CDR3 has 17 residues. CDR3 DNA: TGTGCCAGCAGTTCTCCCAGGGGCTTGCAGGGGGCCAATGAGCAGTTCTTC. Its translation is CASSSPRGLQGANEQFF.

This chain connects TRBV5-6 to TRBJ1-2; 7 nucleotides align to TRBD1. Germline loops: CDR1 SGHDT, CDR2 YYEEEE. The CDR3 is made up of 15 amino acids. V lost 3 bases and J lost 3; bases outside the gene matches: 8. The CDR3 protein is CASSSTRTGDYGYTF. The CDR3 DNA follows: TGTGCCAGCAGCTCTACAAGGACAGGAGACTATGGCTACACCTTC.

The CDR3 reads CASAPLGSAGTGYEQYF. The CDR3 DNA reads as TGTGCCAGCGCCCCTCTTGGCAGCGCGGGAACGGGCTACGAGCAGTACTTC. The chain recombines TRBV5-6 with TRBJ2-7, with D tentatively TRBD2 (6 bases). The germline V gene encodes CDR1 SGHDT and CDR2 YYEEEE. The CDR3 totals 17 residues. The ends were cut back, 7 bases at V and 3 bases at J, with 26 bases in the middle.

CDR3 region: CASSPRVLASDTGGELFF. DNA of the CDR3: TGTGCCAGCTCACCACGCGTCTTGGCTAGCGACACCGGCGGGGAGCTGTTTTTT. J is TRBJ2-2 and V is TRBV18, with D possibly TRBD2 on 6 matching bases. Trimming stripped 1 base from V and 7 bases from J, with 22 bases between. The CDR3 runs to 18 residues. Germline V CDR1 and CDR2: KGHSH, LQKENI.

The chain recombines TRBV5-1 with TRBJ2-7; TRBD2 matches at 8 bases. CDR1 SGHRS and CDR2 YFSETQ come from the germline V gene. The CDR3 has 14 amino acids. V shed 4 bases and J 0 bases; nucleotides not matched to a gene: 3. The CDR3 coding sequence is TGCGCCAGCAGCGGCGGGGGGATCTCCTACGAGCAGTACTTC. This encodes CASSGGGISYEQYF. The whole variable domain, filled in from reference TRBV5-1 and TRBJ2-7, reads KAGVTQTPRYLIKTRGQQVTLSCSPISGHRSVSWYQQTPGQGLQFLFEYFSETQRNKGNFPGRFSGRQFSNSRSEMNVSTLELGDSALYLCASSGGGISYEQYFGPGTRLTVT.